The next 14 T cell receptor beta chains were all read from a single sample in a study of PD-L1 blockade in urothelial cancer. TCRdb keeps only in-frame clones here, not all; method: immunoSEQ multiplex PCR. The top ten hold 5.7% of the sample, which has about 63,000 clones, roughly 81% seen once. Time point meaning: pretreatment peripheral blood. The sequencing here drew on PBMCs, taken around atezolizumab (anti-PD-L1) treatment. The receptor set was obtained from a man in his 70s with urothelial cancer.

The genes are TRBV5-4 and TRBJ2-2, with 8 nucleotides matching TRBD2. The J segment lost 6 bases and the V segment lost 2 bases, leaving 9 bases of the junction unmatched. The CDR3 runs 16 residues. Germline lookup yields CDR1 SGHNT and CDR2 YYREEE (reference sequence). CDR3 amino acids: CASSLFSGGAAGELFF. CDR3 coding DNA: TGTGCCAGCAGCTTATTCTCCGGGGGGGCGGCCGGGGAGCTGTTTTTT. Full variable domain (missing parts from reference TRBV5-4 and TRBJ2-2): ETGVTQSPTHLIKTRGQQVTLRCSSQSGHNTVSWYQQALGQGPQFIFQYYREEENGRGNFPPRFSGLQFPNYSSELNVNALELDDSALYLCASSLFSGGAAGELFFGEGSRLTVL.

V usage is TRBV7-2 and J usage is TRBJ1-2; D is possibly TRBD1 (5 bases). V lost 0 bases and J lost 7, with 9 bases in between. Germline CDR1 is SGHTA and CDR2 is FQGNSA. This CDR3 contains 13 residues. The CDR3 sequence: CASSLAGEGGYTF. Here the CDR3 DNA reads TGTGCCAGCAGCTTAGCAGGGGAGGGTGGCTACACCTTC.

The V gene is TRBV7-2, the J gene TRBJ2-5, with D maybe TRBD2 (7 bases). V gave up 3 bases and J gave up 5 bases, with 19 bases separating them. The CDR3 runs to 16 residues. From germline, CDR1 is SGHTA and CDR2 FQGNSA. The CDR3 nucleotides read TGTGCCAGCAGCTTGGGCGGGGGCAAACCTTTGGAGACCCAGTACTTC. This translates into CASSLGGGKPLETQYF.

This clone was counted a single time. An end of the junction differs from the germline gene, which may be a read error. The V call is TRBV7-2, the J call TRBJ2-7; 8 bases are a match to TRBD2. The CDR3 totals 12 residues. The V gene's germline CDR1 is SGHTA and CDR2 FQGNSA. The CDR3, as DNA: TGTGCCAGCACCCTAGGTAGCGGGACCCCCAACTTC. It translates to CASTLGSGTPNF.

The chain combines TRBV27 with TRBJ2-1; D unresolved. The V end was cut by 2 bases, the J end by 2 bases, with 7 bases between. In germline, CDR1 is MNHEY, CDR2 SMNVEV (reference sequence). The CDR3 is 14 amino acids. The CDR3 region has the DNA TGTGCCAGCAGTTTAACAGCCCCCTACAATGAGCAGTTCTTC. This translates into CASSLTAPYNEQFF.

This chain uses TRBV2 with TRBJ2-7, with 9 bases aligning to TRBD2. The CDR3 covers 15 residues. Germline V gene sequence: CDR1 SNHLY, CDR2 FYNNEI. Losses at the gene ends were 1 base for V and 4 bases for J; bases not matched to a gene: 5. The DNA for the CDR3 is TGTGCCAGCAGTGAAGAGGCGGGAGGGCCTTACGAGCAGTACTTC. It specifies CASSEEAGGPYEQYF.

The CDR3 loop is CASSRGEDSGGSYEQYF. The CDR3 DNA reads TGTGCCAGTAGTAGGGGGGAGGATAGCGGAGGATCCTACGAGCAGTACTTC. This chain connects TRBV19 to TRBJ2-7, with D possibly TRBD2 on 6 matching bases. The CDR3 spans 17 residues. Germline CDR1 LNHDA, CDR2 SQIVND (reference sequence). V lost 4 bases to trimming and J lost 1 base, with 20 bases between them.

This sequence joins TRBV11-2 and TRBJ1-2, with D perhaps matching TRBD1 (6 bases). Germline V gene sequence: CDR1 SGHAT, CDR2 FQNNGV. This CDR3 is 15 amino acids long. V lost 5 bases and J lost 4, with 17 bases in between. The CDR3 DNA reads TGTGCCAGCAGCCAAGGGACCGCGGGGGCCTATGGCTACACCTTC. Translating it yields CASSQGTAGAYGYTF.

This chain links TRBV5-1 with TRBJ2-1, with 8 bases matching TRBD2. CDR3 length: 16 amino acids. The V and J ends lost 4 bases and 8 bases, in that order; junction bases with no gene match: 14. The germline V gene encodes CDR1 SGHRS and CDR2 YFSETQ. The CDR3 protein is CASSQTSVSVDDEQFF. The CDR3 DNA is TGCGCCAGCAGCCAGACTAGCGTCTCTGTAGACGATGAGCAGTTCTTC.

The chain recombines TRBV19 with TRBJ2-3; 7 bases line up with TRBD1. The CDR3 runs 15 residues. CDR1 and CDR2 (germline): LNHDA, SQIVND (reference sequence). J lost 1 base, V lost 2 bases, and 3 bases had no gene match. The CDR3 loop reads CASSILQGGTDTQYF. The CDR3 region has the DNA TGTGCCAGTAGTATACTTCAGGGGGGCACAGATACGCAGTATTTT.

This sequence joins TRBV9 and TRBJ2-2; the match to TRBD2 covers 11 bases. Germline CDR1 and CDR2: SGDLS and YYNGEE. The CDR3 extends over 16 amino acids. The junction had 3 bases not matched to a gene; V was cut back by 1 base and J by 4 bases. Here the CDR3 reads CASSVTTSGVTGELFF. CDR3 DNA sequence: TGTGCCAGCAGCGTAACGACTAGCGGGGTCACCGGGGAGCTGTTTTTT.

This chain uses TRBV11-3 with TRBJ1-5; tentatively, D is TRBD1 (5 bases). V shed 5 bases and J shed 5 bases, with 13 bases lying between them. Germline V lookup: CDR1 SGHNT, CDR2 YENEEA. CDR3 length: 14 residues. Written as DNA, the CDR3 is TGTGCCAGCAGCGCCAGGGTGAAGGATCAGCCCCAGCATTTT. Its translation is CASSARVKDQPQHF.

The chain employs TRBV6-5 and TRBJ2-3, with TRBD1 as a possible D gene (5 bases). The germline V gene encodes CDR1 MNHEY and CDR2 SVGAGI. This CDR3 has 13 amino acids. V shed 4 bases and J shed 5 bases, with 10 bases lying between them. The CDR3 sequence is CASSLGREDTQYF. The CDR3 DNA reads TGTGCCAGCAGTTTAGGCAGGGAAGATACGCAGTATTTT.

This clone was seen more than once but under ten times. This sequence joins TRBV7-9 and TRBJ1-2; D ambiguous. V was cut by 1 base and J by 5 bases, with 8 bases left in between. The CDR3 totals 13 residues. The germline CDR1 and CDR2 sequences are SEHNR and FQNEAQ (reference sequence). In nucleotides, the CDR3 is TGTGCCAGCAGCTTAGATTCGGGATATGGCTACACCTTC. It translates to CASSLDSGYGYTF.